These 12 T cell receptor beta chains share one sample of origin, sequenced in a study of neoadjuvant anti-PD-1 for oral cavity cancer (dated by TCRdb to the early 2020s). Reading the label with the study, this specimen's time point is: before neoadjuvant nivolumab. Receptor amplification or capture employed the immunoSEQ multiplex PCR assay. TCRdb provides this immuneACCESS table in a form limited to in-frame rearrangements. Some clones are lacking; in checked studies, under half of them reflect an unresolved V gene, and why the rest are absent is not known. This sample lists 14,000 or so clones; 66% were detected once. Roughly 2.3% of the sample is in the top ten clones. The sample in question was PBMCs, obtained before nivolumab (anti-PD-1) treatment. These receptors came from a person between 35 and 79 years old with oral cavity squamous cell carcinoma.

J is TRBJ2-7 and V is TRBV6-5; D is ambiguous. This CDR3 has 15 amino acids. Germline V gives CDR1 MNHEY, CDR2 SVGAGI. V dropped 3 bases and J dropped 2 bases, with 14 bases sitting between them. For the CDR3, the DNA is TGTGCCAGCAGTTATACAGAACCCACAACCTACGAGCAGTACTTC. It is translated as CASSYTEPTTYEQYF.

V usage is TRBV19 and J usage is TRBJ2-4; D is unclear. Trimming stripped 6 bases from V and 0 bases from J, with 12 bases between. The CDR3 is 15 amino acids. Germline lookup yields CDR1 LNHDA and CDR2 SQIVND (reference sequence). The CDR3 loop is CASSQEVLAKNIQYF. Here the CDR3 DNA reads TGTGCCAGTAGCCAGGAAGTACTAGCCAAAAACATTCAGTACTTC. Based on the CDR3 plus reference TRBV19 and TRBJ2-4, the full variable domain is DGGITQSPKYLFRKEGQNVTLSCEQNLNHDAMYWYRQDPGQGLRLIYYSQIVNDFQKGDIAEGYSVSREKKESFPLTVTSAQKNPTAFYLCASSQEVLAKNIQYFGAGTRLSVL.

The chain joins TRBV5-1 to TRBJ2-2, with D tentatively TRBD1 (5 bases). From germline, CDR1 is SGHRS and CDR2 YFSETQ. V lost 4 bases and J lost 7, with 14 bases in between. The CDR3 sequence is 14 residues long. The CDR3 region has the DNA TGCGCCAGCAGCATGGACAATGTTGGCGGGGAGCTGTTTTTT. Translation: CASSMDNVGGELFF. The full variable domain, completed using reference TRBV5-1 and TRBJ2-2, is KAGVTQTPRYLIKTRGQQVTLSCSPISGHRSVSWYQQTPGQGLQFLFEYFSETQRNKGNFPGRFSGRQFSNSRSEMNVSTLELGDSALYLCASSMDNVGGELFFGEGSRLTVL.

DNA for the CDR3: TGTGCCAGCAGCACCAGGGGGGGTGTGGTTAGTGGCTACACCTTC. It is translated as CASSTRGGVVSGYTF. The rearrangement joins TRBV14 to TRBJ1-2; 7 nucleotides agree with TRBD1. Per the germline V gene, CDR1 is SGHDN and CDR2 is FVKESK. The CDR3 consists of 15 residues. The V and J ends lost 5 bases and 7 bases, in that order; junction bases with no gene match: 13.

This clone was detected only a few times. The chain joins TRBV2 to TRBJ2-7; D possibly corresponds to TRBD2 (5 bases). This CDR3 is built from 12 residues. V lost 2 bases and J lost 7, with 9 bases in between. Germline V gene lookup returns CDR1 SNHLY and CDR2 FYNNEI. The CDR3 nucleotides are TGTGCCAGCAGTGAACCACCGGGGGAGCAGTACTTC. This codes for CASSEPPGEQYF.

The chain is built from TRBV7-2 and TRBJ1-2; no clear D. V was pared by 1 base and J by 4 bases, with 10 bases between. Per germline, CDR1 SGHTA and CDR2 FQGNSA. This CDR3 spans 14 amino acids. CDR3 DNA: TGTGCCAGCAGCTTAGGTGGCGGATCCTATGGCTACACCTTC. This encodes CASSLGGGSYGYTF.

A few counts support this clone. The chain has TRBV9 and TRBJ2-7, with 7 bases aligning to TRBD2. Germline values: CDR1 SGDLS, CDR2 YYNGEE. The CDR3 runs 13 residues. The V segment lost 5 bases and the J segment 2 bases; nucleotides outside the gene matches: 4. The CDR3 DNA is TGTGCCAGCAGTTCCGGACTAGCCTACGAGCAGTACTTC. It specifies CASSSGLAYEQYF.

This clone was found a few times. The chain is built from TRBV18 and TRBJ2-5; 9 bases map to TRBD2. The CDR3 is made up of 15 amino acids. After removal of 4 bases from V and 5 bases from J, the junction contained 8 bases not matched to a gene. Germline V gene sequence: CDR1 KGHSH, CDR2 LQKENI. The DNA of the CDR3 is TGTGCCAGCTCACGGGATAGCGGGAGAGGCGAGACCCAGTACTTC. Its translation: CASSRDSGRGETQYF.

This clone has only a few counts. This rearrangement joins TRBV7-7 to TRBJ2-1; TRBD1 is a possible D gene (6 bases). Trimming took off 0 bases at V and 8 bases at J, with 14 bases between the two ends. The CDR3 extends over 15 amino acids. Germline V gene data show CDR1 as SSHAT and CDR2 as FNYEAQ (reference sequence). CDR3 amino acids: CASSLARTGLHEQFF. DNA for the CDR3: TGTGCCAGCAGCTTAGCCCGAACAGGGTTGCATGAGCAGTTCTTC.

The chain carries TRBV10-3 and TRBJ2-2, with TRBD1 matching over 8 bases. Trimming at V came to 6 bases and at J to 4 bases, leaving 7 bases not matched to a gene. CDR1 and CDR2 from the germline V gene are ENHRY and SYGVKD. The CDR3 has 15 amino acids. CDR3 residues: CAIRPTGASTGELFF. DNA for the CDR3: TGTGCCATCAGGCCGACAGGGGCTAGCACCGGGGAGCTGTTTTTT.

This clone was seen only a few times. J is TRBJ1-5 and V is TRBV30; D not resolved. Germline CDR1 GTSNPN, CDR2 SVGIG (reference sequence). Trimming stripped 2 bases from V and 4 bases from J, with 9 bases between. This CDR3 spans 13 amino acids. The CDR3 DNA follows: TGTGCCTGGAGTATCGGCGTAAATCAGCCCCAGCATTTT. It encodes CAWSIGVNQPQHF.

V is TRBV6-5 and J is TRBJ1-2; TRBD1 agrees at 7 bases. Germline trimming cut 5 bases from V and 4 bases from J; bases unmatched to any gene: 10. The CDR3 is made up of 15 amino acids. Germline V gives CDR1 MNHEY, CDR2 SVGAGI. CDR3 in DNA: TGTGCCAGCAGTAATGACAGGGTCCACCCCTATGGCTACACCTTC. Translating it yields CASSNDRVHPYGYTF.